The 10 T cell receptor beta chains in this list originate from one sample, sequenced in a study of blood T cell repertoires in COVID-19. The table came from immunoSEQ multiplex PCR; TCRdb's copy has only in-frame clones and leaves some out. The sample holds approximately 160,000 clones, about 90% seen once. Sequencing was performed on PBMCs or T cells enriched from blood (not recorded which). These receptors all come from a woman aged 45-59 years who had recovered from COVID-19.

The chain employs TRBV6-5 and TRBJ2-1, with D perhaps matching TRBD2 (6 bases). V was shortened by 7 bases and J by 1 base, with 14 bases between the two germline ends. Germline lookup yields CDR1 MNHEY and CDR2 SVGAGI. The CDR3 consists of 15 residues. The CDR3 sequence: CASTRDSSSYNEQFF. The CDR3, as DNA: TGTGCCAGCACCCGGGACTCCTCATCCTACAATGAGCAGTTCTTC.

This chain uses TRBV30 with TRBJ2-7, with D possibly matching TRBD2 (5 bases). The CDR3 has 14 residues. Germline assignment: CDR1 GTSNPN and CDR2 SVGIG (reference sequence). V lost 0 bases to trimming and J lost 5 bases, with 14 bases between them. The DNA of the CDR3 is TGTGCCTGGAGTGTAGGGCATAGGAGGAACGAGCAGTACTTC. Translated: CAWSVGHRRNEQYF.

The gene calls are TRBV2 and TRBJ1-6, with a possible D match to TRBD1 (6 bases). The CDR3 consists of 12 residues. Trimming cost V 6 bases and J 8 bases, with 8 bases left between them. Germline V lookup: CDR1 SNHLY, CDR2 FYNNEI. The CDR3 spells CASRDRYSPLHF. As DNA, the CDR3 is TGTGCCAGCAGGGACAGATATTCACCCCTCCACTTT.

This clone was seen only once. The chain is built from TRBV11-2 and TRBJ2-3, with 9 bases that match TRBD2. Trimming took 2 bases from V and 2 from J; bases not matched to a gene: 2. The germline V gene encodes CDR1 SGHAT and CDR2 FQNNGV. The CDR3 runs 15 residues. The CDR3 spells CASSLSGRTTDTQYF. DNA of the CDR3: TGTGCCAGCAGCTTAAGCGGGAGGACCACAGATACGCAGTATTTT.

The gene calls are TRBV29-1 and TRBJ2-7; TRBD2 might be the D (5 bases). CDR1 and CDR2 (germline): SQVTM, ANQGSEA. This CDR3 is 12 amino acids long. Trimming removed 5 bases at V and 4 bases at J, with 12 bases between. The CDR3 DNA reads TGCAGCGTTCTAGGAGAGGGTTACGAGCAGTACTTC. Translation: CSVLGEGYEQYF.

The chain recombines TRBV14 with TRBJ1-6; D gene ambiguous. Germline CDR1 reads SGHDN; CDR2 reads FVKESK. There are 12 residues in the CDR3. The V and J ends lost 5 bases and 10 bases respectively, with 9 bases between them. The CDR3 coding sequence is TGTGCCAGCAGCTCCGCGGGCTCACCCCTCCACTTT. Protein: CASSSAGSPLHF.

The rearrangement uses TRBV7-3 and TRBJ2-3; 11 bases are shared with TRBD2. Germline V gives CDR1 SGHTA, CDR2 FQGTGA. The CDR3 contains 17 residues. The V segment lost 0 bases and the J segment 4 bases; nucleotides outside the gene matches: 6. CDR3 amino acids: CASSLTASGRSADTQYF. CDR3 in DNA: TGTGCCAGCAGCTTAACGGCTAGCGGGAGGTCCGCAGATACGCAGTATTTT.

The chain carries TRBV7-8 and TRBJ1-1, with D perhaps TRBD1 (5 bases). Looked up from germline, CDR1 is SGHVS and CDR2 is FQNEAQ. Trimming shortened V by 1 base and J by 9 bases, and 15 bases separated the two germline ends. This CDR3 has 14 residues. CDR3 DNA sequence: TGTGCCAGCAGCTTAGTTCCGCAGGGTCTAAAAGCTTTCTTT. Its translation: CASSLVPQGLKAFF. The variable domain in full, with the rest retrieved from reference TRBV7-8 and TRBJ1-1, is GAGVSQSPRYKVAKRGQDVALRCDPISGHVSLFWYQQALGQGPEFLTYFQNEAQLDKSGLPSDRFFAERPEGSVSTLKIQRTQQEDSAVYLCASSLVPQGLKAFFGQGTRLTVV.

In this sample, this clone turned up a few times. The rearrangement uses TRBV5-4 and TRBJ2-7, with TRBD1 identical over 9 bases. The CDR3 length is 14 residues. The germline V gene encodes CDR1 SGHNT and CDR2 YYREEE (reference sequence). The V segment lost 0 bases and the J segment 6 bases; nucleotides outside the gene matches: 4. Written as DNA, the CDR3 is TGTGCCAGCAGCTTGGAACAGGGGGCATCCGAGCAGTACTTC. Translation: CASSLEQGASEQYF.

The chain links TRBV28 to TRBJ2-7, with D possibly matching TRBD2 (6 bases). The length of the CDR3 is 15 residues. Per the germline V gene, CDR1 is MDHEN and CDR2 is SYDVKM. V was pared by 7 bases and J by 6 bases, with 22 bases between. This CDR3 reads CASTNARDFSPEQYF. Here the CDR3 DNA reads TGTGCCAGCACCAATGCCCGGGACTTTTCCCCCGAGCAGTACTTC.